The text below deals with one TCR beta chain. This entry comes from a study of blood T cell repertoires in COVID-19. Looking at the study overall: Collection of acute and convalescent COVID-19 samples took place in the United States, Italy and Spain. Sample material is recorded as cDNA or gDNA derived from T cells, B-cell-depleted T cells, or PBMCs.

Source study methods: Using reference gene primer amplification, nucleated cell counts were estimated. Profiling relied on immunoSEQ multiplex PCR, and the TCRdb table lists in-frame clones only, not all of them. V and J calls and clone size are those listed in that table; D and trimming were worked out from the DNA. The data contain 250,000 to 350,000 clones, about 91% of them singletons. The sample was peripheral blood. The TCR sequence derives from a woman aged 55-70 years with acute or convalescent COVID-19.

The CDR3 DNA reads as TGTGCCAGCTCAACGAGTACTACTAATAGCAATCAGCCCCAGCATTTT. This translates into CASSTSTTNSNQPQHF. The V and J genes are TRBV18 and TRBJ1-5, with D unclear. Germline values: CDR1 KGHSH, CDR2 LQKENI. Trimming pared 5 bases from V and 0 bases from J, leaving 14 bases between. CDR3 length: 16 amino acids.